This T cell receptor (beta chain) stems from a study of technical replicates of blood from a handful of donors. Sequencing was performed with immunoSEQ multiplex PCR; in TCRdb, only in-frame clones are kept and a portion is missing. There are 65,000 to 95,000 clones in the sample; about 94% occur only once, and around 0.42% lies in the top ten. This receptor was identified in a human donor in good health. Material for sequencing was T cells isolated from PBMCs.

CDR3 amino acids: CASSLVGDITYEQYF. The CDR3 DNA is TGTGCCAGCAGTTTAGTTGGCGACATCACCTACGAGCAGTACTTC. J is TRBJ2-7 and V is TRBV28; no reliable D call. V was pared by 2 bases and J by 2 bases, with 13 bases between. The CDR3 sequence is 15 residues long. Germline V lookup: CDR1 MDHEN, CDR2 SYDVKM.